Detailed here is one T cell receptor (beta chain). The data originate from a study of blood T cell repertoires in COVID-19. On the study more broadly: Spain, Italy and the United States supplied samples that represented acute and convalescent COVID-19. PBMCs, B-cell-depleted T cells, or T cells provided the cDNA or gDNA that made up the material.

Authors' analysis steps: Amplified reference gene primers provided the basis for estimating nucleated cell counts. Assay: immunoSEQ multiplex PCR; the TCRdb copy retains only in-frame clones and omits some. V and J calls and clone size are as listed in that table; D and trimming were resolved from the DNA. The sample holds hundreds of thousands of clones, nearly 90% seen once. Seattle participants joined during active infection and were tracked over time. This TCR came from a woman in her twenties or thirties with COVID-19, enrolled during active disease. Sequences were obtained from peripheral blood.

The CDR3 sequence: CASSDASGGLQTQYF. In DNA, the CDR3 is TGTGCCAGCAGCGACGCTAGCGGGGGGCTCCAGACCCAGTACTTC. This chain connects TRBV7-9 to TRBJ2-5; 11 bases line up with TRBD2. Germline-derived CDR1 and CDR2 are SEHNR and FQNEAQ (reference sequence). V trimming: 5 bases; J trimming: 6 bases; junction bases outside the gene matches: 8. There are 15 residues in the CDR3.